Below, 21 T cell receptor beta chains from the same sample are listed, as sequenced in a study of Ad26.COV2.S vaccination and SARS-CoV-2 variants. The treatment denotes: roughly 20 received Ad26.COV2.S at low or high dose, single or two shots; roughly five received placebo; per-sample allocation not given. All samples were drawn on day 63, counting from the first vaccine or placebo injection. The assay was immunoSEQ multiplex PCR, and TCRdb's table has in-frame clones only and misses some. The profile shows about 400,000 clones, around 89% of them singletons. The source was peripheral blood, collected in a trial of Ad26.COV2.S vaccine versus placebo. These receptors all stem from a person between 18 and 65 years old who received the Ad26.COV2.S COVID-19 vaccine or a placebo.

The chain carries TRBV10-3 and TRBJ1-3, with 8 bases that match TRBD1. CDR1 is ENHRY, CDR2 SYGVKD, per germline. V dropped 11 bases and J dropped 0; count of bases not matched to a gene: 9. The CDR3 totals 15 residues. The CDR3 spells CAPRLDRGSGNTIYF. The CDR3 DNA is TGTGCCCCGAGACTAGACAGGGGCTCTGGAAACACCATATATTTT.

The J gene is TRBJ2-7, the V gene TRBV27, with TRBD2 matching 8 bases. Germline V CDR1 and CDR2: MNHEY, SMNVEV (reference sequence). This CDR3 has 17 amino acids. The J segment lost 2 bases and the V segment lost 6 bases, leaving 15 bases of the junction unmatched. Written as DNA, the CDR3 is TGTGCCAGCAGCAACCCCGGGAGGGGGGTTCTTACCTACGAGCAGTACTTC. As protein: CASSNPGRGVLTYEQYF.

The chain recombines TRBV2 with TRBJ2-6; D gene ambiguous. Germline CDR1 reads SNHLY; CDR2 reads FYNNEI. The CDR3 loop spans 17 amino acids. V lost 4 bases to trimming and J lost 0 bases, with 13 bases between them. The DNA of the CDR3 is TGTGCCAGCAGTGTCCGGAGACAATCCTCTGGGGCCAACGTCCTGACTTTC. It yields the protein CASSVRRQSSGANVLTF.

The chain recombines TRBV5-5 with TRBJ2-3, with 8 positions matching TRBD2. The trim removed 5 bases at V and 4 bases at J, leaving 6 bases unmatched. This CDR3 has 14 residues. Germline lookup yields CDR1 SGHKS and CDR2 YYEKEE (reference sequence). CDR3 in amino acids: CASSPGGLADTQYF. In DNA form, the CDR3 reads TGTGCCAGCAGTCCGGGGGGGTTAGCAGATACGCAGTATTTT.

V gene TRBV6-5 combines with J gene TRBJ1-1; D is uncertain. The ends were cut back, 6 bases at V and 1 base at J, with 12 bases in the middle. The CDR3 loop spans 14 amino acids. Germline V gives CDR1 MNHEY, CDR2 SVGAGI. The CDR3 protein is CASSPGRSNTEAFF. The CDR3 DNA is TGTGCCAGCAGCCCCGGACGGTCGAACACTGAAGCTTTCTTT.

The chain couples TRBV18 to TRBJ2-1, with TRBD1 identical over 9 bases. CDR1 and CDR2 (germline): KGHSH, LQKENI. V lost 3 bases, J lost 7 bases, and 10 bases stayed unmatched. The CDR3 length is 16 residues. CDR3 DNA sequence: TGTGCCAGCTCACCCATCGCCGGGACAGGGAATAATGAGCAGTTCTTC. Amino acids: CASSPIAGTGNNEQFF.

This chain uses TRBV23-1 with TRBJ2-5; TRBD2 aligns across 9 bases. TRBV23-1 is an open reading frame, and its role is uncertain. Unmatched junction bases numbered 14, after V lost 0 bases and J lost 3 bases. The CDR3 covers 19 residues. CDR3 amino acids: CASSQSVVAGDVKEETQYF. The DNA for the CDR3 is TGCGCCAGCAGTCAATCTGTAGTAGCGGGAGACGTTAAGGAAGAGACCCAGTACTTC.

CDR3 amino acids: CASSQGLAGVYEQFF. CDR3 coding DNA: TGTGCCAGCAGCCAGGGACTAGCGGGAGTCTATGAGCAGTTCTTC. The chain has TRBV7-3 and TRBJ2-1; TRBD2 agrees at 14 bases. This CDR3 comprises 15 residues. Germline V gene lookup returns CDR1 SGHTA and CDR2 FQGTGA. V trimming: 5 bases; J trimming: 8 bases; junction bases outside the gene matches: 5.

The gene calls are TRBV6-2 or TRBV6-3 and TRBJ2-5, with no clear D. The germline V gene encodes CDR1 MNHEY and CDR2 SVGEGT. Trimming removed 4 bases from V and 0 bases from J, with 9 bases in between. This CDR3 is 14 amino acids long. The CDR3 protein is CASSSRRDQETQYF. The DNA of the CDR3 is TGTGCCAGCAGTTCTAGACGGGACCAAGAGACCCAGTACTTC.

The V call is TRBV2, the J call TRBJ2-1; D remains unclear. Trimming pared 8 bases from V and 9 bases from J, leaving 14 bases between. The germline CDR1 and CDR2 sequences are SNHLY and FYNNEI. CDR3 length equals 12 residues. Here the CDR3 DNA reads TGTGCCAGCCCGTCGGAAACCGGTGAGCAGTTCTTC. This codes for CASPSETGEQFF. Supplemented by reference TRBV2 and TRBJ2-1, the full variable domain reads EPEVTQTPSHQVTQMGQEVILRCVPISNHLYFYWYRQILGQKVEFLVSFYNNEISEKSEIFDDQFSVERPDGSNFTLKIRSTKLEDSAMYFCASPSETGEQFFGPGTRLTVL.

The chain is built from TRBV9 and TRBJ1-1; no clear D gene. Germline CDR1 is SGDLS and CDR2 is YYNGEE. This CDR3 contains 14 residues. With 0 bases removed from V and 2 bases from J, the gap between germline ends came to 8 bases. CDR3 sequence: CASSVGPVNTEAFF. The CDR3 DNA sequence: TGTGCCAGCAGCGTAGGTCCGGTTAACACTGAAGCTTTCTTT.

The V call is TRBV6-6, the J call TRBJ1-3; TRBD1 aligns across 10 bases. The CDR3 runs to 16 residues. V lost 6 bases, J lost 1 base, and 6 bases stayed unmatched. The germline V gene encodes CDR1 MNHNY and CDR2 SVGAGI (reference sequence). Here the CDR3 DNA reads TGTGCCAGCAGCCGACGACAGGGGGCTTCTGGAAACACCATATATTTT. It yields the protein CASSRRQGASGNTIYF.

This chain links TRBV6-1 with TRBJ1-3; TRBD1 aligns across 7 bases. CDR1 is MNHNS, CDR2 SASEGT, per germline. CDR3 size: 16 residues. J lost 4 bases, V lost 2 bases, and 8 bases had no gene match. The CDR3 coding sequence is TGTGCCAGCAGTGAACCCGGCAGGGGGGAAGGAAACACCATATATTTT. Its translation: CASSEPGRGEGNTIYF.

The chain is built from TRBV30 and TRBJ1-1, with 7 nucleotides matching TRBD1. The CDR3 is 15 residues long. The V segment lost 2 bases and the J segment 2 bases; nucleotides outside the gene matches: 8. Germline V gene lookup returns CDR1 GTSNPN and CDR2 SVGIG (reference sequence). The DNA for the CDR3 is TGTGCCTGGAGTAAGGGGGCAGGTATAAACACTGAAGCTTTCTTT. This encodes CAWSKGAGINTEAFF.

This chain's CDR3 is CASSYAAANTEAFF. The CDR3 DNA sequence: TGTGCCAGCAGTTACGCGGCAGCCAACACTGAAGCTTTCTTT. The chain recombines TRBV6-2 or TRBV6-3 with TRBJ1-1; D gene ambiguous. This CDR3 region has 14 residues. V lost 2 bases, J lost 2 bases, and 9 bases lay in between. CDR1 is MNHEY, CDR2 SVGEGT, per germline.

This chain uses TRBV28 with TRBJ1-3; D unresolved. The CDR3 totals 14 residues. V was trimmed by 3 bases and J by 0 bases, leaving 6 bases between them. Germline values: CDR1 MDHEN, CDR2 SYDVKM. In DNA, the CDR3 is TGTGCCAGCAGTTTTGACCTCTCTGGAAACACCATATATTTT. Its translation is CASSFDLSGNTIYF.

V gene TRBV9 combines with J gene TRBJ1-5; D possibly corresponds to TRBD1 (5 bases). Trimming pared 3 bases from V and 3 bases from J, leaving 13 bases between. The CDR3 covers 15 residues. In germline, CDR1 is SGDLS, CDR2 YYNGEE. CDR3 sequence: CASSARQTLNQPQHF. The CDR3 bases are TGTGCCAGCAGCGCCCGACAGACACTCAATCAGCCCCAGCATTTT.

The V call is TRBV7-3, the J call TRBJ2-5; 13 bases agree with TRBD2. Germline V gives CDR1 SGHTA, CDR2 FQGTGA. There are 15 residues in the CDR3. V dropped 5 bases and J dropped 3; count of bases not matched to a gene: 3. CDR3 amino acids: CASSIGLAGEETQYF. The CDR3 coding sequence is TGTGCCAGCAGCATTGGACTAGCGGGAGAAGAGACCCAGTACTTC.

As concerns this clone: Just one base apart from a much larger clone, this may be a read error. The CDR3 DNA is TGTGCCAGCAGCTTGCACAATGAGCAGTTCTTC. Translating gives CASSLHNEQFF. This chain uses TRBV5-8 with TRBJ2-1; unclear D gene. This CDR3 spans 11 amino acids. The V gene's germline CDR1 is SGHTS and CDR2 YDEGEE. Trimming pared 1 base from V and 5 bases from J, leaving 1 base between.

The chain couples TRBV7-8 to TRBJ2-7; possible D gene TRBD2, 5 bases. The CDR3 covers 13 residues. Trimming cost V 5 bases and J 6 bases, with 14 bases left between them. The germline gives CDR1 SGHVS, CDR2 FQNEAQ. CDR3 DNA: TGTGCCAGCAGCCAACGCCGGAGGTTCGAGCAGTACTTC. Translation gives CASSQRRRFEQYF. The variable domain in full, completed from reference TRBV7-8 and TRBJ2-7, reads GAGVSQSPRYKVAKRGQDVALRCDPISGHVSLFWYQQALGQGPEFLTYFQNEAQLDKSGLPSDRFFAERPEGSVSTLKIQRTQQEDSAVYLCASSQRRRFEQYFGPGTRLTVT.

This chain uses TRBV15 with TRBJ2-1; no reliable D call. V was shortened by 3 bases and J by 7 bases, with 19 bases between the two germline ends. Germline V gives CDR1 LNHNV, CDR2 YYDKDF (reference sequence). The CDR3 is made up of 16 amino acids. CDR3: CATSRSDPLRWNEQFF. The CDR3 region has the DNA TGTGCCACCAGCAGGAGCGACCCCCTGAGATGGAATGAGCAGTTCTTC.